One sample yielded the 2 T cell receptor beta chains listed below, sequenced in a study of shared clonotypes between healthy human individuals. The protocol was immunoSEQ multiplex PCR, while the TCRdb copy is restricted to in-frame clones and leaves out a portion. The data show roughly 2,000,000 clones, approximately 95% seen once. In the naive CD8 group, cells lacked CD45RO and were positively selected for CCR7, so terminally differentiated effector memory CD45RA+ cells were left out. The sample consisted of naive CD8+ T cells sorted from blood. These receptor sequences come from a man in his late teens or twenties in good health.

This clone appeared a single time. This chain links TRBV7-9 with TRBJ2-3; 12 bases align to TRBD2. CDR3 length equals 18 residues. Losses at the gene ends were 1 base for V and 4 bases for J; bases not matched to a gene: 9. Germline V gives CDR1 SEHNR, CDR2 FQNEAQ (reference sequence). The CDR3 loop reads CASSLVPSGGAFADTQYF. The CDR3 nucleotides read TGTGCCAGCAGCTTAGTCCCTAGCGGGGGGGCCTTTGCAGATACGCAGTATTTT.

The CDR3 bases are TGTGCCAGCAGCTTGCCGACTAGCGCTAGCACAGATACGCAGTATTTT. Translating it yields CASSLPTSASTDTQYF. The chain links TRBV5-6 to TRBJ2-3; TRBD2 matches at 8 bases. CDR3 size: 16 residues. Germline lookup yields CDR1 SGHDT and CDR2 YYEEEE. The junction had 4 bases not matched to a gene; V was cut back by 1 base and J by 0 bases.